Below, 30 T cell receptor beta chains from the same sample are listed, as sequenced in a study of T-cell reconstitution after alpha-beta-depleted transplantation in children. A library of TCRbeta sequences, prepared with unique molecular identifiers, was generated. TCRdb analysed the PCR reads with MiXCR anew, one entry per CDR3 protein. The data hold a few hundred thousand distinct CDR3 sequences, with roughly a tenth observed a single time. Sequencing was performed on PBMCs, taken before TCRalphabeta/CD19-depleted stem cell transplant. These receptors all come from a boy under three years old with acute myeloid leukemia, due to receive a stem cell transplant.

This clonotype was counted at least ten times. This chain links TRBV29-1 with TRBJ2-5, with a possible D match to TRBD2 (6 bases). CDR3 length: 16 amino acids. Germline V gives CDR1 SQVTM, CDR2 ANQGSEA. V shed 1 base and J shed 1 base, with 16 bases lying between them. The CDR3 sequence is CSVEGGVGLFQETQYF. The CDR3 coding sequence is TGCAGCGTTGAAGGTGGGGTCGGACTATTCCAAGAGACCCAGTACTTC.

This clonotype was picked up many times. This chain links TRBV7-2 with TRBJ2-2, with 8 bases aligning to TRBD2. Trimming removed 7 bases from V and 9 bases from J; junction bases left unmatched: 10. Germline assignment: CDR1 SGHTA and CDR2 FQGNSA. The CDR3 extends over 14 amino acids. This CDR3 is CASTPGLAQRELFF. CDR3 nucleotide sequence: TGTGCCAGCACCCCCGGACTAGCTCAGAGGGAGCTGTTTTTT.

This clonotype has a count of ten or more. The V call is TRBV7-2, the J call TRBJ2-3; 12 bases agree with TRBD2. This CDR3 spans 18 amino acids. The J segment lost 0 bases and the V segment lost 2 bases, leaving 6 bases of the junction unmatched. In germline, CDR1 is SGHTA, CDR2 FQGNSA. The CDR3 sequence: CASSLPGLAGPSTDTQYF. The DNA of the CDR3 is TGTGCCAGCAGCTTACCGGGACTAGCGGGTCCTAGCACAGATACGCAGTATTTT.

The chain combines TRBV23-1 with TRBJ2-2, with a weak D call TRBD1 (6 bases). TRBV23-1 is labeled an ORF, and its function is uncertain. The CDR3 runs to 15 residues. V was pared by 3 bases and J by 6 bases, with 14 bases between. Here the CDR3 reads CASSHRQKGAGELFF. DNA of the CDR3: TGCGCCAGCAGTCATCGTCAGAAGGGGGCCGGGGAGCTGTTTTTT.

In its sample, this clonotype was seen a few times. This sequence joins TRBV10-3 and TRBJ2-3; perhaps D is TRBD1 or TRBD2 (5 bases each). The CDR3 length is 13 residues. The germline CDR1 and CDR2 sequences are ENHRY and SYGVKD. V was clipped by 2 bases and J by 9 bases, with 12 bases between them. This chain's CDR3 is CAISEPGPGTQYF. Written as DNA, the CDR3 is TGTGCCATCAGTGAGCCGGGACCTGGGACGCAGTATTTT.

The V gene is TRBV1, the J gene TRBJ2-4; TRBD2 is the table's D call and was not checked against the DNA. TRBV1 corresponds to a pseudogene. This CDR3 spans 18 amino acids. For the CDR3, the DNA is TGCACCAGCAGCCAAGGACTAGCGGGAGGGCTAGCCAAAAACATTCAGTACTTC. Residues: CTSSQGLAGGLAKNIQYF.

A note on this clonotype: Possible read error: a much larger clone is one base away. The rearrangement uses TRBV5-5 and TRBJ1-2, with D maybe TRBD1 (6 bases). The V gene's germline CDR1 is SGHKS and CDR2 YYEKEE (reference sequence). The CDR3 runs 14 residues. In DNA, the CDR3 is TGTGCCAGGAGCTTGGTCAGGGGCGAGTATGGCTACACCTTC. Residues: CARSLVRGEYGYTF.

This clonotype was observed at least ten times. The J gene is TRBJ2-7, the V gene TRBV27; 7 bases fit TRBD1. Germline V gene lookup returns CDR1 MNHEY and CDR2 SMNVEV (reference sequence). The CDR3 consists of 14 residues. V gave up 3 bases and J gave up 6 bases; unmatched junction bases: 8. CDR3 bases: TGTGCCAGCAGTTTTCAGGGGGATGTTGGCGAGCAGTACTTC. Protein: CASSFQGDVGEQYF.

This clonotype was seen many times. The chain joins TRBV5-1 to TRBJ2-7; D is possibly TRBD1 (8 bases). The V end was cut by 3 bases, the J end by 0 bases, with 13 bases between. The CDR3 loop spans 15 amino acids. In germline, CDR1 is SGHRS, CDR2 YFSETQ. The CDR3 DNA reads TGCGCCAGCAGCTCACAGGGGGGGAGCTCCTACGAGCAGTACTTC. Encoded protein: CASSSQGGSSYEQYF.

This clonotype has a count of ten or more. The V and J genes are TRBV6-5 and TRBJ1-1; D might be TRBD1 (6 bases). The V end lost 2 bases, the J end lost 5 bases, and 15 bases lay between the germline ends. The CDR3 runs 15 residues. Germline CDR1 is MNHEY and CDR2 is SVGAGI. CDR3 protein: CASSYDPQGRTEAFF. CDR3 nucleotides: TGTGCCAGCAGTTACGACCCCCAGGGGAGGACTGAAGCTTTCTTT.

The chain combines TRBV4-3 with TRBJ2-7; D perhaps matches TRBD1 (5 bases). Germline V gene lookup returns CDR1 LGHNA and CDR2 YSLEER. V lost 1 base and J lost 3, with 13 bases in between. This CDR3 region has 15 residues. CDR3 loop: CASSQGVGQYYEQYF. The DNA of the CDR3 is TGCGCCAGCAGCCAAGGTGTGGGGCAGTACTACGAGCAGTACTTC.

In its sample, this clonotype was seen many times. DNA of the CDR3: TGTGCCAGCAGTGAGAGCACCATATATTTT. Translated: CASSESTIYF. The genes are TRBV6-1 and TRBJ1-3; no firm D call. This CDR3 comprises 10 residues. Deletions cut 3 bases from V and 9 bases from J, with 3 bases between. Per the germline V gene, CDR1 is MNHNS and CDR2 is SASEGT.

V is TRBV7-2 and J is TRBJ2-3, with a tentative D call TRBD2 (6 bases). Trimming shortened V by 0 bases and J by 6 bases, and 13 bases separated the two germline ends. There are 15 residues in the CDR3. In germline, CDR1 is SGHTA, CDR2 FQGNSA. The CDR3: CASSLAIWGVDTQYF. Written as DNA, the CDR3 is TGTGCCAGCAGCTTAGCGATATGGGGGGTCGATACGCAGTATTTT. The whole variable domain, filled in from reference TRBV7-2 and TRBJ2-3, reads GAGVSQSPSNKVTEKGKDVELRCDPISGHTALYWYRQSLGQGLEFLIYFQGNSAPDKSGLPSDRFSAERTGGSVSTLTIQRTQQEDSAVYLCASSLAIWGVDTQYFGPGTRLTVL.

This clonotype has only a few counts. The rearrangement links TRBV20-1 to TRBJ2-7; 7 bases are a match to TRBD1. Per the germline V gene, CDR1 is DFQATT and CDR2 is SNEGSKA (reference sequence). The CDR3 is 12 residues long. The trim removed 7 bases at V and 3 bases at J, leaving 6 bases unmatched. CDR3: CSGQGVFYEQYF. The CDR3 nucleotides are TGCAGTGGACAGGGAGTTTTCTACGAGCAGTACTTC.

This clonotype showed up many times. The chain links TRBV20-1 to TRBJ1-1, with D unclear. Trimming left V 3 bases short and J 1 base short, with 6 bases between. The germline V gene has CDR1 DFQATT and CDR2 SNEGSKA (reference sequence). The CDR3 loop spans 12 amino acids. The DNA for the CDR3 is TGCAGTGCTAGCGTGCGGAACACTGAAGCTTTCTTT. It yields the protein CSASVRNTEAFF.

This clonotype has ten or more counts. The chain has TRBV7-6 and TRBJ2-3; TRBD1 is a possible D gene (5 bases). V shed 1 base and J shed 4 bases, with 15 bases lying between them. Germline V gives CDR1 SGHVS, CDR2 FNYEAQ. The CDR3 is 16 residues long. This CDR3 is CASSLEQERMSDTQYF. The CDR3 DNA sequence: TGTGCCAGCAGCTTAGAACAGGAGAGGATGTCAGATACGCAGTATTTT.

This clonotype appeared many times. This CDR3 reads CSARVGGFYNQPQHF. CDR3 coding DNA: TGCAGTGCTAGAGTTGGGGGGTTTTACAATCAGCCCCAGCATTTT. This chain uses TRBV20-1 with TRBJ1-5; a possible D gene is TRBD1 (5 bases). Trimming removed 1 base at V and 3 bases at J, with 13 bases between. This CDR3 is built from 15 residues. The V gene's germline CDR1 is DFQATT and CDR2 SNEGSKA (reference sequence).

The V and J genes are TRBV7-2 and TRBJ2-2; D remains unclear. Germline CDR1 is SGHTA and CDR2 is FQGNSA. V lost 5 bases, J lost 2 bases, and 6 bases lay in between. The CDR3 runs to 13 residues. The CDR3 here is CASSTDNTGELFF. DNA of the CDR3: TGTGCCAGCAGCACCGACAACACCGGGGAGCTGTTTTTT.

This clonotype occurred many times. This chain uses TRBV24-1 with TRBJ2-1; TRBD2 agrees at 14 bases. CDR1 KGHDR and CDR2 SFDVKD come from the germline V gene. This CDR3 contains 17 residues. The V gene end was trimmed by 6 bases and the J gene end by 5 bases; junction bases not matched to a gene: 8. CDR3 residues: CATSQVTSGGADNEQFF. CDR3 nucleotide sequence: TGTGCCACCAGTCAAGTGACTAGCGGGGGGGCCGACAATGAGCAGTTCTTC.

This clonotype came up many times. The chain links TRBV7-8 to TRBJ2-3; D gene ambiguous. This CDR3 region has 14 residues. CDR1 SGHVS and CDR2 FQNEAQ come from the germline V gene. V was trimmed by 7 bases and J by 6 bases, leaving 17 bases between them. The CDR3 here is CASTLGSRKDTQYF. In nucleotides, the CDR3 is TGTGCCAGCACCTTGGGATCCCGCAAGGATACGCAGTATTTT. Variable domain in full (rest from reference TRBV7-8 and TRBJ2-3): GAGVSQSPRYKVAKRGQDVALRCDPISGHVSLFWYQQALGQGPEFLTYFQNEAQLDKSGLPSDRFFAERPEGSVSTLKIQRTQQEDSAVYLCASTLGSRKDTQYFGPGTRLTVL.

The table lists this clonotype with many counts. The chain combines TRBV6-5 with TRBJ2-3, with 9 bases lining up with TRBD1. The trim removed 0 bases at V and 8 bases at J, leaving 12 bases unmatched. This CDR3 contains 17 residues. Per germline, CDR1 MNHEY and CDR2 SVGAGI. The CDR3 DNA follows: TGTGCCAGCAGTTACTCGAGAGCGACAGGGGGGCAGGGTACGCAGTATTTT. The encoded protein is CASSYSRATGGQGTQYF.

In this sample, this clonotype turned up a few times. Given a much more abundant clone one base away, this may be a read error. V is TRBV18 and J is TRBJ2-1; D is unresolved. Germline assignment: CDR1 KGHSH and CDR2 LQKENI. The CDR3 length is 14 residues. CDR3 protein: CASSPLSSYNGQFF. The CDR3 coding sequence is TGTGCCAGCTCACCACTGAGCTCCTACAATGGGCAGTTCTTC.

This clonotype was detected many times. The gene calls are TRBV5-1 and TRBJ2-5, with D uncertain. V was shortened by 0 bases and J by 9 bases, with 6 bases between the two germline ends. This CDR3 comprises 11 residues. CDR1 and CDR2 (germline): SGHRS, YFSETQ. CDR3 residues: CASSLGAAQYF. CDR3 DNA sequence: TGCGCCAGCAGCTTGGGGGCGGCCCAGTACTTC.

This clonotype was seen many times. V gene TRBV20-1 combines with J gene TRBJ2-5; a weak D match, TRBD2 (5 bases). The CDR3 sequence is 17 residues long. Germline loops: CDR1 DFQATT, CDR2 SNEGSKA (reference sequence). V was pared by 3 bases and J by 6 bases, with 26 bases between. CDR3 amino acids: CSASASWTPQPRKTQYF. The CDR3 region has the DNA TGCAGTGCTAGTGCGTCGTGGACTCCACAACCTCGGAAGACCCAGTACTTC.

This chain joins TRBV11-3 and TRBJ1-3; D is unclear. CDR1 SGHNT and CDR2 YENEEA come from the germline V gene. The CDR3 consists of 14 residues. V gave up 5 bases and J gave up 0 bases, with 8 bases separating them. CDR3 amino acids: CASSRPRSGNTIYF. The CDR3 bases are TGTGCCAGCAGCCGACCGCGCTCTGGAAACACCATATATTTT.

J is TRBJ2-7 and V is TRBV18; 12 nucleotides match TRBD1. J lost 5 bases, V lost 7 bases, and 9 bases had no gene match. Germline values: CDR1 KGHSH, CDR2 LQKENI. The CDR3 runs to 15 residues. The CDR3, as DNA: TGTGCCAGCTTCGATTCCGGGACAGGGGGCGACGAGCAGTACTTC. This sequence encodes CASFDSGTGGDEQYF.

This clonotype was counted only a few times. The junction and the germline gene differ at one end; a read error may be behind it. This chain joins TRBV7-2 and TRBJ2-1; TRBD2 agrees at 10 bases. The CDR3 totals 15 residues. CDR1 SGHTA and CDR2 FQGNSA come from the germline V gene. CDR3 amino acids: CASSLAGVTYNEQFF. CDR3 nucleotide sequence: TGTGCCAGCAGCCTAGCGGGAGTTACCTACAATGAGCAGTTCTTC.

This clonotype was recorded many times. This chain connects TRBV4-2 to TRBJ2-5, with 12 bases that match TRBD2. Per germline, CDR1 LGHNA and CDR2 YNFKEQ. The CDR3 has 17 residues. V lost 0 bases and J lost 6; bases outside the gene matches: 8. CDR3 residues: CASSQEASGRAGKTQYF. The CDR3 nucleotides read TGTGCCAGCAGCCAAGAGGCTAGCGGGAGGGCCGGAAAGACCCAGTACTTC.

The genes are TRBV28 and TRBJ2-7, with 7 bases fitting TRBD2. The trim removed 5 bases at V and 4 bases at J, leaving 8 bases unmatched. Germline V gives CDR1 MDHEN, CDR2 SYDVKM. CDR3 length equals 14 residues. The CDR3 region is CASSTLAGDYEQYF. The CDR3 coding sequence is TGTGCCAGCAGTACACTGGCGGGAGATTACGAGCAGTACTTC.

This clonotype was seen many times. The chain carries TRBV5-4 and TRBJ2-2; 12 bases line up with TRBD2. The J segment lost 4 bases and the V segment lost 0 bases, leaving 10 bases of the junction unmatched. The germline gives CDR1 SGHNT, CDR2 YYREEE (reference sequence). This CDR3 spans 19 amino acids. DNA for the CDR3: TGTGCCAGCAGCTTGGCCTGGCTAGCGGGAGGGCCGGGCACCGGGGAGCTGTTTTTT. This sequence encodes CASSLAWLAGGPGTGELFF.